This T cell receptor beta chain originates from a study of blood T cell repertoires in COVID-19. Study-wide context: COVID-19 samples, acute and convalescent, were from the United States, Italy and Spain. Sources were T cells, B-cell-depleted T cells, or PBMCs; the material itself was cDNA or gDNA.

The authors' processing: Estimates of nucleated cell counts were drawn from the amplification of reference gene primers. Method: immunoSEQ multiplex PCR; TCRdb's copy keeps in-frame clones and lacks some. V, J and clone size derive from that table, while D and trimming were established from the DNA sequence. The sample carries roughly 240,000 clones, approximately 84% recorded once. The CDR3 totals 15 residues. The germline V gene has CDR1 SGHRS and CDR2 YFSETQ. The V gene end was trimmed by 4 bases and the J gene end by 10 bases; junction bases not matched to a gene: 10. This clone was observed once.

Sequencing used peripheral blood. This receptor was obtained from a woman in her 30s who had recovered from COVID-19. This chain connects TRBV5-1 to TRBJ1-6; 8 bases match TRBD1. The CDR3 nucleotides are TGCGCCAGCAGCCAGGGGGCAGGTTCATACTCACCCCTCCACTTT. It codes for CASSQGAGSYSPLHF.